Reported below is one T cell receptor beta chain. The data stem from a study of T-cell reconstitution after alpha-beta-depleted transplantation in children. Germline assignment: CDR1 MNHNS and CDR2 SASEGT. V trimming: 4 bases; J trimming: 9 bases; junction bases outside the gene matches: 13. CDR3 size: 18 residues. The TCRbeta library was prepared with unique molecular identifiers. TCRdb re-analysed the PCR reads in MiXCR, keeping a single row per CDR3 protein. The top ten clones hold roughly 6% of a sample with 420,000 or so distinct CDR3 sequences, 9.5% to 13% of them seen once. This chain uses TRBV6-1 with TRBJ1-6; TRBD1 agrees at 12 bases. This TCR came from a human donor who donated a stem cell graft to a child with acute myeloid leukemia. The sample here was PBMCs from the stem cell graft donor, taken from the stem cell graft. The CDR3: CASSATGQGALPSSPLHF. CDR3 nucleotide sequence: TGTGCCAGCAGTGCAACGGGACAGGGGGCGCTCCCCAGTTCACCCCTCCACTTT.